The clone carrying this T cell receptor beta chain was seen a handful of times. The data were taken from a study of identical twins. This CDR3 has 13 amino acids. CDR1 and CDR2 (germline): MGHRA, YSYEKL. The V and J ends lost 3 bases and 1 base respectively, with 5 bases between them. MiXCR was run by TCRdb on the 5' RACE reads, yielding one entry per CDR3 protein. Here the sample spans 500,000 to 600,000 distinct CDR3 sequences, less than 25% being singletons. These data also formed part of another study, on T cells expressing NK-cell markers. From that paper: The eight sequenced donors comprised seven who were HCMV-seropositive and one who was seronegative. NKG2C+ dominant clonotype frequencies in more than 5 donors were roughly 1.0-7.5% of CD8+ T cells.

Source material: CD4+ T cells sorted from blood. The chain links TRBV4-1 to TRBJ2-3, with D hard to call. The receptor was isolated from a woman younger than 30 in good health. The CDR3 region is CASSQDGTDTQYF. DNA of the CDR3: TGCGCCAGCAGCCAGGATGGCACAGATACGCAGTATTTT.